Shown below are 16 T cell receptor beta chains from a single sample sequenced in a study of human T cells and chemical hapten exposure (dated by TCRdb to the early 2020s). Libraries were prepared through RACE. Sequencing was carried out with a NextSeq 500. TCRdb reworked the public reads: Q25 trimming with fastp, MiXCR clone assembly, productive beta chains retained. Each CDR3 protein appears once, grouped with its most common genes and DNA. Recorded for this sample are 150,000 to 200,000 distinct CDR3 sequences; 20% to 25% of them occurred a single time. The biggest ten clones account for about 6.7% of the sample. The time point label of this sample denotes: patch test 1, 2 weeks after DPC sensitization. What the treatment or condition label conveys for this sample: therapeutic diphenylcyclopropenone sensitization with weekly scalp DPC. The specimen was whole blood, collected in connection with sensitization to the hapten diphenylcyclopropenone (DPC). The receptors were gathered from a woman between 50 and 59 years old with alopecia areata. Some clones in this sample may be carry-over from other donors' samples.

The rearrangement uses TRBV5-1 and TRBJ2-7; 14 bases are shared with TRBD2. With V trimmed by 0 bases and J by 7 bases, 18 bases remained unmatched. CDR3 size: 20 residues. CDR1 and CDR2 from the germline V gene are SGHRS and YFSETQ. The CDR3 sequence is CASSLEPSPRTSGRLGEQYF. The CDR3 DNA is TGCGCCAGCAGCTTGGAACCCTCTCCACGGACTAGCGGGAGGTTGGGTGAGCAGTACTTC.

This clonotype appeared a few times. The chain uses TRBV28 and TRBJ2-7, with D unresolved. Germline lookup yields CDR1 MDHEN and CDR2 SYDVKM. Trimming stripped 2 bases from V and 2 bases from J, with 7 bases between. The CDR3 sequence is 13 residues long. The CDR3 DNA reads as TGTGCCAGCAGTTTAAGGTACCCCTACGAGCAGTACTTC. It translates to CASSLRYPYEQYF.

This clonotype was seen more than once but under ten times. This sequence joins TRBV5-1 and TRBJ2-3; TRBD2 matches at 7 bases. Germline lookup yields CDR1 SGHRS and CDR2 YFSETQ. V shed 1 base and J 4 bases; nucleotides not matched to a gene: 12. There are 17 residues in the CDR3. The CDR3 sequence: CASSLPSREGLADTQYF. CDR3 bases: TGCGCCAGCAGCTTGCCCTCCAGGGAGGGGCTTGCAGATACGCAGTATTTT.

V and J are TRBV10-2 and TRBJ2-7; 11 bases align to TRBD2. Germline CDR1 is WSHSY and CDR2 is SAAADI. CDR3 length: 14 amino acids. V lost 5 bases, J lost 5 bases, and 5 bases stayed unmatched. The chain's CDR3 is CASSLGLAGHEQYF. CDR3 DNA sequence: TGCGCCAGCAGTCTCGGACTAGCGGGTCACGAGCAGTACTTC.

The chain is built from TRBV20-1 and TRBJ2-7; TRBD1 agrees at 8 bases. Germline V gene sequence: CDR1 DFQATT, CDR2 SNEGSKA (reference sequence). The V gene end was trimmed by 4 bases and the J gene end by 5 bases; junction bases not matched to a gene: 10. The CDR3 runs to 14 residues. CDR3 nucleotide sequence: TGCAGTGCTACCCGACAGGGGATGGTCCACGAGCAGTACTTC. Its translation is CSATRQGMVHEQYF.

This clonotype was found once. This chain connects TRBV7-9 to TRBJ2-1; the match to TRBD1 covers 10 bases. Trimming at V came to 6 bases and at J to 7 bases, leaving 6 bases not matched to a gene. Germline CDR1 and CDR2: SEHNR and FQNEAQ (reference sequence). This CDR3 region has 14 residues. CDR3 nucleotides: TGTGCCAGCAGAGGGACAGGGGAATCTAATGAGCAGTTCTTC. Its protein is CASRGTGESNEQFF. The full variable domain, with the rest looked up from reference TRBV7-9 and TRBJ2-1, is DTGVSQNPRHKITKRGQNVTFRCDPISEHNRLYWYRQTLGQGPEFLTYFQNEAQLEKSRLLSDRFSAERPKGSFSTLEIQRTEQGDSAMYLCASRGTGESNEQFFGPGTRLTVL.

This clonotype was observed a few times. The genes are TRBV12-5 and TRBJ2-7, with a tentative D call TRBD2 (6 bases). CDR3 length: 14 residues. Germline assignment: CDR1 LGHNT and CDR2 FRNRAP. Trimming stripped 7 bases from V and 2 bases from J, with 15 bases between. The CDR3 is CASARDLAPYEQYF. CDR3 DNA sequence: TGTGCTAGTGCGCGGGACTTAGCCCCCTACGAGCAGTACTTC.

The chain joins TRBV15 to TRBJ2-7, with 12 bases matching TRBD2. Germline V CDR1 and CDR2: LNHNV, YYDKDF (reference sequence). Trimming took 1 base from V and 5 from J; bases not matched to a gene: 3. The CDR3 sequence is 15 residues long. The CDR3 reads CATSRATSGSDEQYF. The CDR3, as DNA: TGTGCCACCAGCAGAGCGACTAGCGGGAGTGACGAGCAGTACTTC.

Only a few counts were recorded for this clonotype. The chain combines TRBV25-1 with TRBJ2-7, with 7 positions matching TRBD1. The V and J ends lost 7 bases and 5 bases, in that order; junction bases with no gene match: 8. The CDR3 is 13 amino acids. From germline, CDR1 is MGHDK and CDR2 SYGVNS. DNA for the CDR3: TGTGCCAGCACCAGACAGGGTCTGCACGAGCAGTACTTC. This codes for CASTRQGLHEQYF.

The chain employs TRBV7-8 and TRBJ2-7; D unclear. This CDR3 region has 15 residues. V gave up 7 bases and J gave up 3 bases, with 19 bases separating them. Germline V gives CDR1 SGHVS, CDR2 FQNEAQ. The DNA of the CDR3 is TGTGCCAGCACCCCTAACCCTACTTCCAACTACGAGCAGTACTTC. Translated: CASTPNPTSNYEQYF.

The CDR3 is CASSIARGGGELFF. The CDR3 DNA follows: TGTGCCAGCAGTATAGCCAGGGGCGGAGGGGAGCTGTTTTTT. The chain carries TRBV7-2 and TRBJ2-2; D perhaps matches TRBD1 (6 bases). The CDR3 is made up of 14 amino acids. Trimming pared 6 bases from V and 8 bases from J, leaving 16 bases between. The germline V gene encodes CDR1 SGHTA and CDR2 FQGNSA.

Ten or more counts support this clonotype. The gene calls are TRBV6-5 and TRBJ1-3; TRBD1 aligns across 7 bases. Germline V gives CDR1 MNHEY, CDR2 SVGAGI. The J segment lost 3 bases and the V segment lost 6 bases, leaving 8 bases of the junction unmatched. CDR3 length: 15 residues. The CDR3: CASRRTGEGGNTIYF. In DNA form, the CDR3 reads TGTGCCAGCAGAAGGACAGGAGAAGGTGGAAACACCATATATTTT.

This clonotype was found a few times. Here the CDR3 DNA reads TGCAGTGCTGTCAGGGGGGATGTTTCGTCCCACGAGCAGTACTTC. It codes for CSAVRGDVSSHEQYF. This rearrangement joins TRBV20-1 to TRBJ2-7; the D gene is possibly TRBD1 (7 bases). Germline CDR1 is DFQATT and CDR2 is SNEGSKA (reference sequence). The CDR3 has 15 residues. V was shortened by 5 bases and J by 5 bases, with 22 bases between the two germline ends.

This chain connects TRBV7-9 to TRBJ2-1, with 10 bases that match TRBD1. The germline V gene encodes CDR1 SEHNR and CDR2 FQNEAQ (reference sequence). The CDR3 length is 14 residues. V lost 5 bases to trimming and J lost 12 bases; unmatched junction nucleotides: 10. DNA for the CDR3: TGTGCCAGCAGCCCCCCCGGGACAGGGGAGAGGCAGTTCTTC. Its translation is CASSPPGTGERQFF.

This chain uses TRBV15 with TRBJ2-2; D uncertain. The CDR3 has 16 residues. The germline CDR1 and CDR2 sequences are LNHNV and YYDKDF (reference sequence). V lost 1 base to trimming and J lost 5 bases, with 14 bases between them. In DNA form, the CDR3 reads TGTGCCACCAGCAGAGGCTTCCCCCAGGTGACCGGGGAGCTGTTTTTT. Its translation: CATSRGFPQVTGELFF.

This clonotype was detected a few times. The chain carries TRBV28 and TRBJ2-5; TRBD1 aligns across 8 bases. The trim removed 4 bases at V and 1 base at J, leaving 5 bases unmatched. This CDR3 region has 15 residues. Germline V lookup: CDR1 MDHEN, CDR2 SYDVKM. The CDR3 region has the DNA TGTGCCAGCAGTTCCGACAGGGGCGTCCAAGAGACCCAGTACTTC. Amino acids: CASSSDRGVQETQYF.